This T cell receptor (beta chain) is drawn from a study of cytomegalovirus exposure and HLA in healthy donors. At the level of the study: An analysis done earlier identified around 100 million unique TCR beta sequences from approximately 170 million T cells.

Study-wide results and limits: Researchers reported in a later analysis that a missense DCLRE1C variant was tied to TCR beta V- and J-gene trimming.

This clone was seen only once. Its antigen is still unknown. Primers included in the PCR were 60 Vbeta and 13 Jbeta primers. This table comes from immunoSEQ multiplex PCR, and its TCRdb copy is limited to in-frame clones, with some not included. The sample lists 180,000 or so clones; about 79% were seen once. Sequencing was done on a sample of PBMCs. The TCR originated in a boy younger than 10 in good health and CMV-seronegative.

CDR3 region: CASRRQGGYEQYF. CDR3 DNA sequence: TGTGCCAGCAGACGACAGGGGGGGTACGAGCAGTACTTC. V usage is TRBV6-1 and J usage is TRBJ2-7; 9 bases align to TRBD1. Germline CDR1 and CDR2: MNHNS and SASEGT. The junction had 4 bases not matched to a gene; V was cut back by 6 bases and J by 4 bases. The CDR3 covers 13 residues.